These T cell receptor beta chains were read from a single sample in a study of low-dose radiotherapy and immunotherapy resistance in tumors. TCRdb reanalysed the reads using MiXCR and keeps one entry per CDR3 protein. The sample shows tens of thousands of distinct CDR3 sequences, 15% to 20% of them seen only once. The material was PBMCs, obtained before treatment. Every receptor here comes from a male donor with prostate cancer. CDR3s include the opening cysteine and the closing phenylalanine or tryptophan. The D gene is left open where the match is weak. Size tells how often a clone was seen (once, few, many) or the class of an expanded clone, and some rows leave it out.

d_gene	j_gene	v_gene	abundance	CDR3aa	CDR3nt
.	TRBJ1-2	TRBV4-2	many	CASSQDLGGQLERDGYTF	TGTGCCAGCAGCCAAGATCTGGGGGGGCAGCTAGAACGGGATGGCTACACCTTC
.	TRBJ2-3	TRBV28	many	CASSLASSSTDTQYF	TGTGCCAGCAGTTTAGCTAGCTCTAGCACAGATACGCAGTATTTT
.	TRBJ2-2	TRBV10-2	many	CASSELTSGELFF	TGCGCCAGCAGTGAGTTGACGTCCGGGGAGCTGTTTTTT
.	TRBJ1-1	TRBV5-1	.	CASSLGGASDTEAFF	TGCGCCAGCAGCTTGGGGGGGGCTTCGGACACTGAAGCTTTCTTT
TRBD2	TRBJ2-1	TRBV12-3/TRBV12-4	many	CASRVGLESYNEQFF	TGTGCCAGCAGGGTGGGACTAGAATCCTACAATGAGCAGTTCTTC
TRBD2	TRBJ2-1	TRBV7-3	.	CASSPVGGFPNNEQFF	TGTGCCAGCAGCCCCGTCGGGGGGTTCCCCAACAATGAGCAGTTCTTC
TRBD2	TRBJ2-2	TRBV6-4	many	CASPGGENTGELFF	TGTGCCAGCCCCGGGGGGGAGAACACCGGGGAGCTGTTTTTT
TRBD1	TRBJ1-1	TRBV5-6	.	CASSFRDRGQAFF	TGTGCCAGCAGCTTCCGGGACAGGGGGCAAGCTTTCTTT
TRBD2	TRBJ2-5	TRBV20-1	many	CSAARGGDQETQYF	TGCAGTGCTGCTCGCGGGGGGGATCAAGAGACCCAGTACTTC
TRBD2	TRBJ2-4	TRBV12-5	.	CASGLAGGTKNIQYF	TGTGCTAGTGGTCTAGCGGGGGGGACCAAAAACATTCAGTACTTC
TRBD2	TRBJ2-5	TRBV9	many	CASSVSSGGPETQYF	TGTGCCAGCAGCGTCAGTAGCGGGGGGCCAGAGACCCAGTACTTC
.	TRBJ1-3	TRBV12-3/TRBV12-4	many	CASSPNLGNTIYF	TGTGCCAGCAGTCCCAATCTGGGGAACACCATATATTTT
.	TRBJ1-5	TRBV12-3/TRBV12-4	many	CASRPGEYQPQHF	TGTGCCAGCAGACCAGGGGAATACCAGCCCCAGCATTTT
.	TRBJ2-1	TRBV20-1	many	CSVTRERSYNEQFF	TGCAGTGTTACTAGGGAAAGATCCTACAATGAGCAGTTCTTC
.	TRBJ2-7	TRBV4-1	many	CASSQGPTYEQYF	TGCGCCAGCAGCCAGGGACCGACCTACGAGCAGTACTTC
.	TRBJ2-5	TRBV7-2	few	CASSLGGAGQETQYF	TGTGCCAGCAGCTTAGGGGGAGCCGGCCAAGAGACCCAGTACTTC
TRBD1	TRBJ2-7	TRBV3-1	many	CASSRQGLYEQYF	TGTGCCAGCAGCCGACAGGGGCTGTACGAGCAGTACTTC
.	TRBJ2-7	TRBV2	many	CASKISLWGEQYF	TGTGCCAGCAAGATCTCCCTATGGGGGGAGCAGTACTTC
.	TRBJ2-3	TRBV20-1	many	CSARVQAWGPSTDTQYF	TGCAGTGCTAGAGTACAGGCGTGGGGTCCGAGCACAGATACGCAGTATTTT
.	TRBJ1-1	TRBV9	many	CASSLGGGEAFF	TGTGCCAGCAGTCTGGGCGGGGGCGAAGCTTTCTTT
TRBD1	TRBJ1-5	TRBV29-1	.	CSVADRSNQPQHF	TGCAGCGTAGCGGACAGGAGCAATCAGCCCCAGCATTTT
.	TRBJ2-7	TRBV10-2	many	CASSEGGPTYEQYF	TGCGCCAGCAGTGAGGGAGGTCCTACCTACGAGCAGTACTTC
.	TRBJ1-5	TRBV7-8	.	CASSLAGAPNQPQHF	TGTGCCAGCAGCTTAGCAGGGGCTCCAAATCAGCCCCAGCATTTT
TRBD1	TRBJ2-7	TRBV20-1	many	CSVSPGTGLAYEQYF	TGCAGTGTTAGTCCCGGGACAGGGTTGGCCTACGAGCAGTACTTC
.	TRBJ1-5	TRBV7-9	many	CASSQSGSNQPQHF	TGTGCCAGCAGCCAATCCGGTAGCAATCAGCCCCAGCATTTT
.	TRBJ1-6	TRBV20-1	many	CSARDGNSHNSPLHF	TGCAGTGCTAGAGATGGAAACAGCCATAATTCACCCCTCCACTTT
.	TRBJ1-6	TRBV5-6	many	CASSEGDSYNSPLHF	TGTGCCAGCAGCGAGGGGGACTCCTATAATTCACCCCTCCACTTT
TRBD2	TRBJ2-7	TRBV4-1	many	CASSQVGRVQYF	TGCGCCAGCAGCCAAGTTGGGAGGGTCCAGTACTTC
.	TRBJ1-2	TRBV6-6	many	CASLEGDGYTF	TGTGCCAGCCTGGAGGGTGATGGCTACACCTTC
.	TRBJ2-2	TRBV10-3	.	CAIRALDASTGELFF	TGTGCCATAAGAGCGCTCGACGCAAGTACCGGGGAGCTGTTTTTT
.	TRBJ2-5	TRBV4-2	many	CASSQEGVGPYQETQYF	TGTGCCAGCAGCCAAGAGGGGGTAGGGCCGTACCAAGAGACCCAGTACTTC
.	TRBJ2-7	TRBV6-6	many	CASSYEGPHEQYF	TGTGCCAGCAGTTACGAGGGTCCTCACGAGCAGTACTTC
TRBD2	TRBJ2-7	TRBV10-1	many	CASSAARPGLAVYEQYF	TGCGCCAGCAGTGCCGCACGACCGGGACTAGCGGTGTACGAGCAGTACTTC
.	TRBJ2-4	TRBV12-3/TRBV12-4	.	CASSFRDEDPGAKNIQYF	TGTGCCAGCAGTTTCAGGGATGAAGACCCGGGGGCCAAAAACATTCAGTACTTC
TRBD2	TRBJ2-3	TRBV12-3/TRBV12-4	many	CASSGLAGPSTDTQYF	TGTGCCAGCAGTGGACTAGCGGGGCCCAGCACAGATACGCAGTATTTT
TRBD1	TRBJ2-3	TRBV4-1	many	CASSFSPGQKGADTQYF	TGCGCCAGCAGCTTCAGCCCGGGACAGAAGGGTGCAGATACGCAGTATTTT
.	TRBJ2-2	TRBV6-6	many	CASSYYGTGELFF	TGTGCCAGCAGTTACTATGGCACCGGGGAGCTGTTTTTT
.	TRBJ2-3	TRBV11-2	many	CASSLNSRGGDTQYF	TGTGCCAGCAGCTTAAACTCCCGCGGAGGAGATACGCAGTATTTT
TRBD1	TRBJ2-1	TRBV6-1	many	CASSERLRQGAYNEQFF	TGTGCCAGCAGTGAACGGCTGAGACAGGGAGCCTACAATGAGCAGTTCTTC
.	TRBJ2-7	TRBV29-1	many	CSVAFQGGEQYF	TGCAGCGTTGCCTTCCAGGGTGGCGAGCAGTACTTC
.	TRBJ2-1	TRBV20-1	few	CSARDAGGAGNEQFF	TGCAGTGCTAGAGATGCTGGGGGCGCAGGAAATGAGCAGTTCTTC
.	TRBJ2-5	TRBV6-2/TRBV6-3	many	CASSYRETQYF	TGTGCCAGCAGTTACCGAGAGACCCAGTACTTC
TRBD1	TRBJ2-3	TRBV24-1	many	CATSEPQGPTQYF	TGTGCCACCAGTGAGCCACAGGGGCCTACGCAGTATTTT
.	TRBJ1-6	TRBV9	.	CASSVGRNSYNSPLHF	TGTGCCAGCAGCGTAGGGAGGAACTCCTATAATTCACCCCTCCACTTT
TRBD1	TRBJ1-2	TRBV6-2/TRBV6-3	many	CASSYDPRDRGQNGYTF	TGTGCCAGCAGTTACGACCCCCGGGACAGGGGGCAAAATGGCTACACCTTC
.	TRBJ2-1	TRBV5-4	many	CASSLQASSSYNEQFF	TGTGCCAGCAGCTTACAAGCTTCTAGCTCCTACAATGAGCAGTTCTTC
.	TRBJ2-7	TRBV11-2	many	CASSSWTYEQYF	TGTGCCAGCAGCTCCTGGACGTACGAGCAGTACTTC
TRBD2	TRBJ2-7	TRBV7-2	many	CASSLGLAGGRREQYF	TGTGCCAGCAGCTTAGGACTAGCGGGGGGAAGGCGCGAGCAGTACTTC
.	TRBJ2-2	TRBV23-1	many	CASSHPTPNTGELFF	TGCGCCAGCAGTCACCCGACTCCTAACACCGGGGAGCTGTTTTTT
.	TRBJ2-1	TRBV7-9	many	CASTPSGTPYNEQFF	TGTGCCAGCACCCCCTCCGGGACCCCCTACAATGAGCAGTTCTTC
.	TRBJ2-1	TRBV6-1	many	CASSEAWRSSYNEQFF	TGTGCCAGCAGTGAAGCTTGGCGGAGCTCCTACAATGAGCAGTTCTTC
TRBD1	TRBJ2-1	TRBV19	many	CASSSDRRNEQFF	TGTGCCAGTAGCTCGGACAGGCGCAATGAGCAGTTCTTC
.	TRBJ2-1	TRBV20-1	.	CSARGSYNEQFF	TGCAGTGCTAGAGGGTCGTACAATGAGCAGTTCTTC
.	TRBJ1-5	TRBV7-2	.	CASSLAGPGSNQPQHF	TGTGCCAGCAGCTTGGCGGGCCCTGGTAGCAATCAGCCCCAGCATTTT